The 30 T cell receptor beta chains in this list originate from one sample, sequenced in a study of blood T cell repertoires in COVID-19 (dated by TCRdb to between 2020 and 2021). Library construction relied on the immunoSEQ multiplex PCR assay. Drawn from immuneACCESS, this table holds only the in-frame rearrangements with V and J called that TCRdb kept. Clones are partly lost; checked studies trace under half to an unresolved V gene and leave the rest unexplained. The sample table records roughly 280,000 clones; just under 90% of these occur just once. The ten largest clones take up more than 1.5% of the sample. The sequenced sample was PBMCs or T cells enriched from blood (not recorded which). These receptors were collected from a woman aged 55-70 years who had recovered from COVID-19.

This sequence joins TRBV30 and TRBJ1-6, with D unresolved. Per the germline V gene, CDR1 is GTSNPN and CDR2 is SVGIG (reference sequence). This CDR3 region has 16 residues. V was shortened by 6 bases and J by 5 bases, with 20 bases between the two germline ends. In DNA, the CDR3 is TGTGCCTGTGAGCCGGGATCTTTTCTCCATAATTCACCCCTCCACTTT. Translation: CACEPGSFLHNSPLHF.

This chain links TRBV6-2 or TRBV6-3 with TRBJ1-2; D possibly corresponds to TRBD1 (6 bases). CDR1 and CDR2 from the germline V gene are MNHEY and SVGEGT. The CDR3 is made up of 16 amino acids. The V end was cut by 4 bases, the J end by 0 bases, with 15 bases between. The CDR3 DNA reads as TGTGCCAGCAGTTCCTACAGGGACACAACTAACTATGGCTACACCTTC. Translated: CASSSYRDTTNYGYTF.

J is TRBJ2-1 and V is TRBV24-1; a possible D gene is TRBD2 (6 bases). The length of the CDR3 is 13 residues. Germline CDR1 reads KGHDR; CDR2 reads SFDVKD. The V and J ends lost 7 bases and 8 bases respectively, with 14 bases between them. The CDR3 region is CATSAGTRDEQFF. For the CDR3, the DNA is TGTGCCACCAGCGCGGGGACCCGGGATGAGCAGTTCTTC.

The V call is TRBV28, the J call TRBJ1-3; TRBD1 matches 8 bases. The germline V gene encodes CDR1 MDHEN and CDR2 SYDVKM. The CDR3 runs 15 residues. With V trimmed by 8 bases and J by 3 bases, 9 bases remained unmatched. The CDR3 loop reads CASYTGGADGNTIYF. The CDR3 coding sequence is TGTGCCAGCTATACAGGGGGGGCAGATGGAAACACCATATATTTT.

The CDR3 is CASSQSVRDSPLHF. CDR3 nucleotides: TGTGCCAGCAGCCAATCAGTGAGGGATTCACCCCTCCACTTT. The V call is TRBV16, the J call TRBJ1-6; D not resolved. Germline V gene data show CDR1 as KGHSY and CDR2 as FQNENV. V shed 0 bases and J shed 8 bases, with 8 bases lying between them. The CDR3 has 14 amino acids. Drawing the rest from reference TRBV16 and TRBJ1-6, the complete variable domain is GEEVAQTPKHLVRGEGQKAKLYCAPIKGHSYVFWYQQVLKNEFKFLISFQNENVFDETGMPKERFSAKCLPNSPCSLEIQATKLEDSAVYFCASSQSVRDSPLHFGNGTRLTVT.

In this sample, this clone turned up a few times. The chain combines TRBV30 with TRBJ1-6; no definite D call. Per germline, CDR1 GTSNPN and CDR2 SVGIG (reference sequence). The CDR3 consists of 17 residues. V lost 4 bases and J lost 4, with 20 bases in between. CDR3 sequence (DNA): TGTGCCTGGAAAGGATCTATCGGAGAAGGTTATAATTCACCCCTCCACTTT. It is translated as CAWKGSIGEGYNSPLHF.

The gene calls are TRBV9 and TRBJ2-3; 8 bases are a match to TRBD2. Germline assignment: CDR1 SGDLS and CDR2 YYNGEE. The ends lost 0 bases at V and 6 bases at J; junction bases unmatched: 9. The CDR3 has 16 amino acids. CDR3 in amino acids: CASSVAWSGRMDTQYF. CDR3 bases: TGTGCCAGCAGCGTAGCTTGGAGCGGGAGAATGGATACGCAGTATTTT.

The chain combines TRBV11-2 with TRBJ1-2; D is undetermined. This CDR3 has 12 residues. Germline V lookup: CDR1 SGHAT, CDR2 FQNNGV. V lost 5 bases and J 4 bases, leaving 8 bases between the germline ends. The CDR3 spells CASSPGFYGYTF. Written as DNA, the CDR3 is TGTGCCAGCAGCCCAGGCTTCTATGGCTACACCTTC.

The genes are TRBV28 and TRBJ2-7, with unresolved D. The CDR3 covers 12 residues. Trimming pared 7 bases from V and 2 bases from J, leaving 9 bases between. The germline CDR1 and CDR2 sequences are MDHEN and SYDVKM. DNA of the CDR3: TGTGCCAGCACCCAGGCCCCCTACGAGCAGTACTTC. Protein product: CASTQAPYEQYF.

The chain uses TRBV10-3 and TRBJ2-7; 11 nucleotides align to TRBD2. In germline, CDR1 is ENHRY, CDR2 SYGVKD. V lost 9 bases and J lost 3; bases outside the gene matches: 4. The CDR3 length is 13 residues. The CDR3 DNA reads TGTGCCATAGCCGGGACTAGCGGCTACGAGCAGTACTTC. Its protein product is CAIAGTSGYEQYF.

V is TRBV6-5 and J is TRBJ2-7; 9 positions match TRBD2. There are 12 residues in the CDR3. J was trimmed by 6 bases and V by 6 bases; bases with no gene match: 3. The germline gives CDR1 MNHEY, CDR2 SVGAGI. DNA for the CDR3: TGTGCCAGCAGCGGGACTAGCAGCGAGCAGTACTTC. Residues: CASSGTSSEQYF.

The count of this clone is one. The chain links TRBV28 to TRBJ1-2; D is possibly TRBD1 (6 bases). This CDR3 region has 15 residues. V was clipped by 5 bases and J by 5 bases, with 18 bases between them. Germline V gene sequence: CDR1 MDHEN, CDR2 SYDVKM. CDR3 region: CASSASGGAGYGYTF. CDR3 bases: TGTGCCAGCAGTGCCTCCGGGGGGGCAGGGTATGGCTACACCTTC.

The chain carries TRBV4-2 and TRBJ2-1, with 8 bases lining up with TRBD2. The V segment lost 3 bases and the J segment 2 bases; nucleotides outside the gene matches: 3. Per the germline V gene, CDR1 is LGHNA and CDR2 is YNFKEQ. The CDR3 has 15 amino acids. The CDR3 here is CASSHRLAPYNEQFF. DNA of the CDR3: TGTGCCAGCAGCCACAGACTAGCGCCCTACAATGAGCAGTTCTTC.

The chain couples TRBV7-8 to TRBJ2-7, with D possibly matching TRBD1 (6 bases). The V gene's germline CDR1 is SGHVS and CDR2 FQNEAQ. The CDR3 is 17 amino acids. The germline V and J ends were trimmed by 5 bases and 2 bases, with 22 bases remaining between them. The CDR3 region is CASSPTGVVAGAYEQYF. CDR3 in DNA: TGTGCCAGCAGCCCCACCGGGGTGGTGGCAGGGGCCTACGAGCAGTACTTC.

Points on this clone: This CDR3 is also generated by other DNA sequences in the sample. The chain joins TRBV10-3 to TRBJ1-1, with TRBD1 identical over 10 bases. V shed 6 bases and J 3 bases; nucleotides not matched to a gene: 1. Germline V gene sequence: CDR1 ENHRY, CDR2 SYGVKD. The CDR3 spans 13 residues. CDR3 region: CAISGQGDTEAFF. Written as DNA, the CDR3 is TGTGCCATCAGCGGACAGGGGGACACTGAAGCTTTCTTT.

This clone was detected only once. The rearrangement links TRBV6-1 to TRBJ2-7; D is undetermined. The V end lost 6 bases, the J end lost 0 bases, and 6 bases lay between the germline ends. Germline CDR1 MNHNS, CDR2 SASEGT. The CDR3 loop spans 12 amino acids. The CDR3 bases are TGTGCCAGCAGCCCGAGCTCCTACGAGCAGTACTTC. Translating it yields CASSPSSYEQYF.

Only a few counts were recorded for this clone. This chain links TRBV4-1 with TRBJ1-6; unclear D gene. V was cut by 4 bases and J by 1 base, with 23 bases left in between. The CDR3 contains 20 residues. The V gene's germline CDR1 is MGHRA and CDR2 YSYEKL. The CDR3 reads CASSPSILSESTSYNSPLHF. CDR3 in DNA: TGCGCCAGCAGCCCGAGCATCCTCTCTGAGTCCACTTCCTATAATTCACCCCTCCACTTT.

The V gene is TRBV9, the J gene TRBJ2-5; tentative D call: TRBD1 (5 bases). This CDR3 is built from 13 residues. Germline assignment: CDR1 SGDLS and CDR2 YYNGEE. V lost 3 bases and J lost 7, with 13 bases in between. The CDR3 spells CASSGSWGGTQYF. The DNA for the CDR3 is TGTGCCAGCAGCGGGTCCTGGGGCGGGACCCAGTACTTC.

The rearrangement links TRBV9 to TRBJ2-5; 13 bases fit TRBD2. The CDR3 runs to 18 residues. Germline CDR1 is SGDLS and CDR2 is YYNGEE. V trimming: 4 bases; J trimming: 5 bases; junction bases outside the gene matches: 14. This chain's CDR3 is CASSPRRRTSGSFETQYF. CDR3 DNA: TGTGCCAGCAGCCCGCGGAGGAGGACTAGCGGGAGTTTCGAGACCCAGTACTTC.

The rearrangement uses TRBV5-6 and TRBJ1-5; 7 nucleotides line up with TRBD1. Trimming removed 4 bases from V and 5 bases from J; junction bases left unmatched: 3. Germline V lookup: CDR1 SGHDT, CDR2 YYEEEE. This CDR3 has 13 amino acids. CDR3 region: CASSRDRDQPQHF. CDR3 bases: TGTGCCAGCAGCCGTGACAGGGATCAGCCCCAGCATTTT.

The chain's CDR3 is CASREQGTEAFF. CDR3 DNA: TGTGCCAGTAGGGAACAGGGGACTGAAGCTTTCTTT. The chain recombines TRBV19 with TRBJ1-1; 7 bases agree with TRBD1. After removal of 6 bases from V and 5 bases from J, the junction contained 3 bases not matched to a gene. Germline V gene sequence: CDR1 LNHDA, CDR2 SQIVND (reference sequence). CDR3 length: 12 amino acids.

V and J are TRBV28 and TRBJ1-5, with D hard to call. The CDR3 covers 14 residues. Trimming pared 2 bases from V and 6 bases from J, leaving 11 bases between. From germline, CDR1 is MDHEN and CDR2 SYDVKM. CDR3 nucleotides: TGTGCCAGCAGTTTACCCGTCCGCAGTCAGCCCCAGCATTTT. This codes for CASSLPVRSQPQHF.

CDR3 region: CASSMWDRGEKLFF. CDR3 sequence (DNA): TGTGCCAGCAGTATGTGGGACAGGGGTGAAAAACTGTTTTTT. The gene calls are TRBV27 and TRBJ1-4, with 10 positions matching TRBD1. J was trimmed by 7 bases and V by 5 bases; bases with no gene match: 4. Germline V gene lookup returns CDR1 MNHEY and CDR2 SMNVEV (reference sequence). CDR3 size: 14 residues.

This chain connects TRBV27 to TRBJ2-3; TRBD1 might be the D (5 bases). Germline V gives CDR1 MNHEY, CDR2 SMNVEV (reference sequence). V was pared by 5 bases and J by 0 bases, with 18 bases between. The CDR3 covers 17 residues. Here the CDR3 DNA reads TGTGCCAGCAGTCGAGATATTGACAGTCTTAGCACAGATACGCAGTATTTT. It specifies CASSRDIDSLSTDTQYF.

The V gene is TRBV6-5, the J gene TRBJ2-1, with TRBD2 matching over 11 bases. This CDR3 is 13 amino acids long. CDR1 MNHEY and CDR2 SVGAGI come from the germline V gene. The V segment lost 6 bases and the J segment 9 bases; nucleotides outside the gene matches: 4. For the CDR3, the DNA is TGTGCCAGCAGCCTGACTAGCGGGGCTGAGCAGTTCTTC. It encodes CASSLTSGAEQFF.

The chain uses TRBV7-8 and TRBJ1-1, with TRBD1 matching 7 bases. CDR1 and CDR2 from the germline V gene are SGHVS and FQNEAQ. The CDR3 sequence is 15 residues long. V shed 5 bases, J shed 1 base, and the junction held 7 bases outside the gene matches. CDR3: CASSLQGTANTEAFF. The CDR3 region has the DNA TGTGCCAGCAGCCTCCAAGGGACAGCGAACACTGAAGCTTTCTTT.

The chain employs TRBV5-8 and TRBJ1-1; 7 nucleotides agree with TRBD1. The J segment lost 10 bases and the V segment lost 3 bases, leaving 12 bases of the junction unmatched. This CDR3 spans 14 amino acids. Germline CDR1 reads SGHTS; CDR2 reads YDEGEE. This CDR3 is CASSSTGVWELAFF. CDR3 nucleotide sequence: TGTGCCAGCAGCTCCACAGGGGTTTGGGAGTTAGCTTTCTTT.

The chain employs TRBV30 and TRBJ1-4; TRBD1 matches 12 bases. Germline CDR1 reads GTSNPN; CDR2 reads SVGIG (reference sequence). The CDR3 has 15 residues. The J segment lost 11 bases and the V segment lost 3 bases, leaving 10 bases of the junction unmatched. The CDR3 DNA follows: TGTGCCTGGAGCGCCCGGGACAGGGGGCGCGGGAAACTGTTTTTT. Its protein is CAWSARDRGRGKLFF.

This clone showed up just once. This sequence joins TRBV7-2 and TRBJ2-2, with D hard to call. CDR3 length: 15 residues. CDR1 SGHTA and CDR2 FQGNSA come from the germline V gene. Trimming took 6 bases from V and 0 from J, leaving 11 bases between them. The CDR3 protein is CASRATPANTGELFF. Written as DNA, the CDR3 is TGTGCCAGCAGGGCAACCCCCGCGAACACCGGGGAGCTGTTTTTT.

A single count supports this clone. V and J are TRBV2 and TRBJ2-7, with D maybe TRBD1 (6 bases). This CDR3 is 10 amino acids long. Germline loops: CDR1 SNHLY, CDR2 FYNNEI. Trimming took off 8 bases at V and 9 bases at J, with 11 bases between the two ends. CDR3 region: CASLQGRQYF. CDR3 nucleotides: TGTGCCAGCTTACAGGGCAGGCAGTACTTC.